In its sample, the clone carrying this T cell receptor (beta chain) was seen once. The study recruited people aged roughly 18 to 100 years across about 25 US areas. The source of the sample is a study of blood T cell repertoires in COVID-19. Study-wide background: The United States, Italy and Spain provided the acute and convalescent COVID-19 samples. T cells, B-cell-depleted T cells, or PBMCs supplied cDNA or gDNA.

Study processing details: Counts of nucleated cells, estimated from reference gene primer amplification, were obtained. Assay used: immunoSEQ multiplex PCR; TCRdb lists only in-frame clones, some missing. V and J calls and clone size are given by that table; D and trimming were obtained from the DNA. The sample has around 200,000 clones; more than 80% are singletons. Trimming took off 3 bases at V and 6 bases at J, with 14 bases between the two ends. The germline gives CDR1 LNHNV, CDR2 YYDKDF (reference sequence). This CDR3 has 14 residues. V gene TRBV15 combines with J gene TRBJ1-2; D remains ambiguous. Specimen: PBMCs or T cells enriched from blood (not recorded which). This clonotype was sampled from a woman aged 40 to 50 with acute COVID-19. CDR3 sequence reads: CATSRRYRSDGYTF. CDR3 DNA sequence: TGTGCCACCAGCAGGAGGTATAGGTCGGATGGCTACACCTTC.